One sample yielded the 28 T cell receptor beta chains listed below, sequenced in a study of beta chain features in type 1 diabetes. Reverse transcribing all isolated RNA meant expressed TCRB transcripts were sequenced. Assay: immunoSEQ multiplex PCR; the TCRdb copy retains only in-frame clones and omits some. Of roughly 450,000 clones listed, over 11% are singletons. What was sequenced was naive CD4+ T cells from blood. The receptors were sampled from a man younger than 40 in good health.

This clone has just a few counts. The chain uses TRBV11-3 and TRBJ1-2; maybe TRBD1 (6 bases). The ends were cut back, 2 bases at V and 4 bases at J, with 14 bases in the middle. Germline V gene sequence: CDR1 SGHNT, CDR2 YENEEA. The CDR3 covers 15 residues. The CDR3 loop reads CASSLSTGTLYGYTF. CDR3 bases: TGTGCCAGCAGCTTATCCACAGGGACCCTCTATGGCTACACCTTC. Supplemented by reference TRBV11-3 and TRBJ1-2, the full variable domain reads EAGVVQSPRYKIIEKKQPVAFWCNPISGHNTLYWYLQNLGQGPELLIRYENEEAVDDSQLPKDRFSAERLKGVDSTLKIQPAELGDSAVYLCASSLSTGTLYGYTFGSGTRLTVV.

This sequence joins TRBV7-6 and TRBJ1-2; D unclear. Trimming stripped 1 base from V and 8 bases from J, with 11 bases between. Per the germline V gene, CDR1 is SGHVS and CDR2 is FNYEAQ. There are 13 residues in the CDR3. The CDR3 loop is CASSLETGNGYTF. In DNA, the CDR3 is TGTGCCAGCAGCTTAGAAACGGGGAACGGCTACACCTTC.

This clone was counted a few times. The V call is TRBV5-6, the J call TRBJ2-2; D gene unclear. Per the germline V gene, CDR1 is SGHDT and CDR2 is YYEEEE. This CDR3 contains 13 residues. V was trimmed by 3 bases and J by 7 bases, leaving 10 bases between them. The CDR3 here is CASSSLPGGELFF. The CDR3 DNA reads as TGTGCCAGCAGCTCCCTTCCGGGCGGGGAGCTGTTTTTT. Full variable domain (remainder filled in from reference TRBV5-6 and TRBJ2-2): DAGVTQSPTHLIKTRGQQVTLRCSPKSGHDTVSWYQQALGQGPQFIFQYYEEEERQRGNFPDRFSGHQFPNYSSELNVNALLLGDSALYLCASSSLPGGELFFGEGSRLTVL.

This clone was observed a handful of times. The chain carries TRBV29-1 and TRBJ1-2, with 9 nucleotides matching TRBD1. This CDR3 spans 12 amino acids. Germline V lookup: CDR1 SQVTM, CDR2 ANQGSEA. With V trimmed by 6 bases and J by 10 bases, 9 bases remained unmatched. In DNA, the CDR3 is TGCAGCGTCCTGGACAGGGGAGCTGACTACACCTTC. Protein product: CSVLDRGADYTF.

This clone was observed a handful of times. V gene TRBV15 combines with J gene TRBJ2-5; possibly TRBD2 for D (6 bases). CDR3 length equals 14 residues. CDR1 is LNHNV and CDR2 is YYDKDF in the germline V gene (reference sequence). Trimming stripped 5 bases from V and 5 bases from J, with 15 bases between. The CDR3 bases are TGTGCCACCAGCCGGGACTTTGGGGCGGAGACCCAGTACTTC. Residues: CATSRDFGAETQYF.

J is TRBJ2-2 and V is TRBV9; the match to TRBD1 covers 9 bases. CDR1 and CDR2 from the germline V gene are SGDLS and YYNGEE. V shed 5 bases and J 4 bases; nucleotides not matched to a gene: 6. CDR3 length: 15 residues. The CDR3 DNA follows: TGTGCCAGCAGTGCCGGACAGGGGAGCACCGGGGAGCTGTTTTTT. As protein: CASSAGQGSTGELFF.

This chain uses TRBV4-3 with TRBJ2-3; D is possibly TRBD2 (6 bases). Germline V lookup: CDR1 LGHNA, CDR2 YSLEER. V dropped 1 base and J dropped 7 bases, with 9 bases sitting between them. The CDR3 has 13 amino acids. CDR3 bases: TGCGCCAGCAGCCAAGTGGGGGGTAATACGCAGTATTTT. This encodes CASSQVGGNTQYF.

This clone has a handful of counts. The chain couples TRBV4-3 to TRBJ2-7, with 9 bases aligning to TRBD2. CDR1 is LGHNA and CDR2 is YSLEER in the germline V gene. CDR3 length: 14 amino acids. The junction had 7 bases not matched to a gene; V was cut back by 4 bases and J by 6 bases. The CDR3 DNA is TGCGCCAGCAGCCCAATAGGGCGGGAGGGCGAGCAGTACGTC. Residues: CASSPIGREGEQYV.

V and J are TRBV5-6 and TRBJ1-5, with D unclear. With 6 bases removed from V and 0 bases from J, the gap between germline ends came to 13 bases. Germline CDR1 SGHDT, CDR2 YYEEEE. The length of the CDR3 is 15 residues. The CDR3 here is CASNLDRYSNQPQHF. CDR3 coding DNA: TGTGCCAGCAACCTGGACCGTTATAGCAATCAGCCCCAGCATTTT.

The chain is built from TRBV27 and TRBJ2-7, with 7 bases identical to TRBD2. This CDR3 has 13 residues. CDR1 is MNHEY and CDR2 is SMNVEV in the germline V gene (reference sequence). After removal of 1 base from V and 5 bases from J, the junction contained 2 bases not matched to a gene. The CDR3 bases are TGTGCCAGCAGTTTATTGGCGGGAGACGAGCAGTACGTC. This codes for CASSLLAGDEQYV.

The chain recombines TRBV4-2 with TRBJ1-1; D call uncertain. Trimming took off 0 bases at V and 1 base at J, with 12 bases between the two ends. The CDR3 sequence is 16 residues long. Germline V gene sequence: CDR1 LGHNA, CDR2 YNFKEQ. As DNA, the CDR3 is TGTGCCAGCAGCCAAGATAGGATGGGGTGGAACACTGAAGCTTTCTTT. Protein product: CASSQDRMGWNTEAFF.

This clone was detected a few times. The rearrangement links TRBV5-6 to TRBJ2-7; D unclear. Germline V gene lookup returns CDR1 SGHDT and CDR2 YYEEEE. This CDR3 is built from 12 residues. The germline V and J ends were trimmed by 0 bases and 6 bases, with 7 bases remaining between them. CDR3 in DNA: TGTGCCAGCAGCTTGGCCCGACTCGAGCAGTACTTC. The encoded protein is CASSLARLEQYF.

This clone was counted between two and nine times. The CDR3, as DNA: TGTGCCAGCAGTTCAAGAAGCAATGAGCAGTTCTTC. Translated: CASSSRSNEQFF. The chain carries TRBV7-9 and TRBJ2-1; D gene uncertain. CDR3 length: 12 amino acids. The germline CDR1 and CDR2 sequences are SEHNR and FQNEAQ (reference sequence). Deletions cut 6 bases from V and 6 bases from J, with 9 bases between. Full variable domain (outside the CDR3, taken from reference TRBV7-9 and TRBJ2-1): DTGVSQNPRHKITKRGQNVTFRCDPISEHNRLYWYRQTLGQGPEFLTYFQNEAQLEKSRLLSDRFSAERPKGSFSTLEIQRTEQGDSAMYLCASSSRSNEQFFGPGTRLTVL.

This clone was seen a handful of times. The chain joins TRBV27 to TRBJ2-1, with D perhaps matching TRBD1 (7 bases). From germline, CDR1 is MNHEY and CDR2 SMNVEV (reference sequence). The CDR3 runs 14 residues. Trimming removed 4 bases at V and 7 bases at J, with 14 bases between. The CDR3 here is CASSYRTGGNEQFF. Written as DNA, the CDR3 is TGTGCCAGCAGTTACCGGACAGGAGGGAATGAGCAGTTCTTC.

The gene calls are TRBV4-3 and TRBJ2-7, with D perhaps matching TRBD1 or TRBD2 (5 bases each). V lost 1 base and J lost 2, with 21 bases in between. The CDR3 length is 18 residues. Germline V gene lookup returns CDR1 LGHNA and CDR2 YSLEER. The CDR3 DNA reads as TGCGCCAGCAGCCAAGCACTGACAGACAAGAGGGTCCCCTACGAGCAGTACTTC. It encodes CASSQALTDKRVPYEQYF.

This rearrangement joins TRBV7-2 to TRBJ2-5; D remains ambiguous. Trimming pared 3 bases from V and 0 bases from J, leaving 11 bases between. The CDR3 runs 15 residues. Germline CDR1 and CDR2: SGHTA and FQGNSA. The CDR3 region has the DNA TGTGCCAGCAGCTTCTCGACTGGGTACCAAGAGACCCAGTACTTC. Encoded protein: CASSFSTGYQETQYF.

This clone was counted between two and nine times. The gene calls are TRBV7-2 and TRBJ2-7, with D unresolved. This CDR3 is 13 amino acids long. Germline V lookup: CDR1 SGHTA, CDR2 FQGNSA. The V end was cut by 2 bases, the J end by 6 bases, with 11 bases between. The CDR3 region has the DNA TGTGCCAGCAGCTTATCCAGCATGGGCGAGCAGTACTTC. Its translation is CASSLSSMGEQYF.

The chain joins TRBV18 to TRBJ2-1; TRBD2 agrees at 9 bases. Losses at the gene ends were 2 bases for V and 4 bases for J; bases not matched to a gene: 3. Germline V lookup: CDR1 KGHSH, CDR2 LQKENI. CDR3 length: 15 amino acids. For the CDR3, the DNA is TGTGCCAGCTCACCATCTAGCGGGGTATACAATGAGCAGTTCTTC. Protein product: CASSPSSGVYNEQFF.

This rearrangement joins TRBV10-3 to TRBJ2-3; the D gene could be TRBD1 or TRBD2 (6 bases each). This CDR3 contains 13 residues. From germline, CDR1 is ENHRY and CDR2 SYGVKD. V gave up 10 bases and J gave up 8 bases, with 19 bases separating them. This CDR3 is CATGRGPASTQYF. The DNA of the CDR3 is TGTGCCACAGGTCGGGGGCCAGCGAGTACGCAGTATTTT.

The J gene is TRBJ2-1, the V gene TRBV4-3; 10 bases are a match to TRBD2. CDR3 length equals 16 residues. Trimming at V came to 0 bases and at J to 10 bases, leaving 9 bases not matched to a gene. Per the germline V gene, CDR1 is LGHNA and CDR2 is YSLEER. Written as DNA, the CDR3 is TGCGCCAGCAGCCAAGAGGGGCTAGCGGGAGCTACGGAGCAGTTCTTC. This gives the protein CASSQEGLAGATEQFF.

V and J are TRBV6-1 and TRBJ2-3; 9 bases fit TRBD2. CDR1 and CDR2 (germline): MNHNS, SASEGT. The CDR3 extends over 15 amino acids. The ends lost 3 bases at V and 4 bases at J; junction bases unmatched: 5. The DNA of the CDR3 is TGTGCCAGCAGTGATGCGGGAGGGCCTCCAGATACGCAGTATTTT. Its protein product is CASSDAGGPPDTQYF.

V and J are TRBV5-1 and TRBJ2-1; maybe TRBD2 (6 bases). CDR1 is SGHRS and CDR2 is YFSETQ in the germline V gene. The V gene lost 2 bases and the J gene lost 8 bases, with 14 bases spanning the gap. CDR3 length: 14 amino acids. Here the CDR3 reads CASSFGELAYEQFF. In nucleotides, the CDR3 is TGCGCCAGCAGCTTCGGGGAACTAGCCTATGAGCAGTTCTTC.

The chain is built from TRBV7-2 and TRBJ1-1, with TRBD1 as a possible D gene (5 bases). CDR1 is SGHTA, CDR2 FQGNSA, per germline. Trimming removed 0 bases from V and 6 bases from J, with 8 bases in between. The CDR3 spans 13 residues. The CDR3 here is CASSLAMGPEAFF. The CDR3 region has the DNA TGTGCCAGCAGCTTAGCGATGGGGCCTGAAGCTTTCTTT. Full variable domain (rest looked up from reference TRBV7-2 and TRBJ1-1): GAGVSQSPSNKVTEKGKDVELRCDPISGHTALYWYRQSLGQGLEFLIYFQGNSAPDKSGLPSDRFSAERTGGSVSTLTIQRTQQEDSAVYLCASSLAMGPEAFFGQGTRLTVV.

The chain joins TRBV5-6 to TRBJ2-1; D uncertain. Per germline, CDR1 SGHDT and CDR2 YYEEEE. V was clipped by 4 bases and J by 6 bases, with 23 bases between them. The CDR3 loop spans 17 amino acids. Here the CDR3 reads CASSTLTWVTGPNEQFF. The CDR3 DNA sequence: TGTGCCAGCAGCACCCTCACTTGGGTTACTGGTCCCAATGAGCAGTTCTTC.

This clone was observed at least ten times. The chain has TRBV25-1 and TRBJ1-2, with a tentative D call TRBD1 (6 bases). V dropped 11 bases and J dropped 9 bases, with 16 bases sitting between them. The germline gives CDR1 MGHDK, CDR2 SYGVNS. This CDR3 is 11 amino acids long. The CDR3 nucleotides read TGTGCCGCGGGGGCGGGCAGGAGCTACACCTTC. Protein sequence: CAAGAGRSYTF.

This clone was detected only a few times. The chain uses TRBV5-1 and TRBJ2-6; D possibly uses TRBD1 or TRBD2 (5 bases each). From germline, CDR1 is SGHRS and CDR2 YFSETQ. The germline V and J ends were trimmed by 0 bases and 8 bases, with 12 bases remaining between them. This CDR3 spans 15 amino acids. DNA of the CDR3: TGCGCCAGCAGCTTGGGCGGGCAGGGTTCCAACGTCCTGACTTTC. Protein: CASSLGGQGSNVLTF.

V usage is TRBV4-2 and J usage is TRBJ2-1; D assignment may be TRBD1 or TRBD2 (5 bases each). Trimming removed 1 base at V and 0 bases at J, with 7 bases between. Germline V gives CDR1 LGHNA, CDR2 YNFKEQ. The CDR3 is 15 amino acids. This CDR3 is CASSQAGSSYNEQFF. CDR3 nucleotide sequence: TGTGCCAGCAGCCAAGCAGGGAGCTCCTACAATGAGCAGTTCTTC.

This clone has only a few counts. The chain links TRBV4-3 to TRBJ1-2; 11 bases fit TRBD1. This CDR3 contains 15 residues. CDR1 and CDR2 (germline): LGHNA, YSLEER. After removal of 7 bases from V and 7 bases from J, the junction contained 11 bases not matched to a gene. As DNA, the CDR3 is TGCGCCAGCAAGAGTACGGGACAGGGGGATCGTGGCTACACCTTC. Amino acids: CASKSTGQGDRGYTF.